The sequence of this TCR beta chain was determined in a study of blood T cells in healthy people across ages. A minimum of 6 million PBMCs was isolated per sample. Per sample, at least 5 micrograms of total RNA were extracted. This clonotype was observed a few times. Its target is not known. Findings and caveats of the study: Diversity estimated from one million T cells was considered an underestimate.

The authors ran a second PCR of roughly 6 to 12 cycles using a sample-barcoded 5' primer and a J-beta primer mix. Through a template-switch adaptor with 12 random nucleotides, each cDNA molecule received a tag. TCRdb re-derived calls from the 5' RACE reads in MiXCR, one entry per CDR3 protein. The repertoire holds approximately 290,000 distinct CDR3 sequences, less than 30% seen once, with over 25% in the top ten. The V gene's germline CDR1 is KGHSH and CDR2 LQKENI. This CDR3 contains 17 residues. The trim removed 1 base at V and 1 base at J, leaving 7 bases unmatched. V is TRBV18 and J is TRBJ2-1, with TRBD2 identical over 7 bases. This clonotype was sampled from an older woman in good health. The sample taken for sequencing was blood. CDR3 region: CASSPRSTSHSYNEQFF. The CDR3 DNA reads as TGTGCCAGCTCACCACGGTCGACTAGCCATTCCTACAATGAGCAGTTCTTC.